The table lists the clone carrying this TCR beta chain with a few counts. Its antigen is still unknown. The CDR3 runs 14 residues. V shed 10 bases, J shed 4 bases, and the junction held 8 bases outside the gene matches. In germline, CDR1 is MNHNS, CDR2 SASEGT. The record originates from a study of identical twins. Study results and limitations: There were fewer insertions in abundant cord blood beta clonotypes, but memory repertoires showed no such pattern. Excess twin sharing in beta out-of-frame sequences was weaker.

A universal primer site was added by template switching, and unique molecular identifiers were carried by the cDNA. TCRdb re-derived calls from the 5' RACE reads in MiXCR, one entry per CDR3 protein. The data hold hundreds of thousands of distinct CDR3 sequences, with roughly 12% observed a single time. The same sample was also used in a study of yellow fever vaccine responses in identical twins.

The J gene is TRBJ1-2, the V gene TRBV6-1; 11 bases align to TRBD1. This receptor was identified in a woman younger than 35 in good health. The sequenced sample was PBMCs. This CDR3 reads CATGQGALRYGYTF. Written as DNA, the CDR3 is TGTGCCACCGGACAGGGGGCCTTACGCTATGGCTACACCTTC.